This T cell receptor beta chain was sequenced during a study of T-cell reconstitution after alpha-beta-depleted transplantation in children. General study findings and limits: Recipient T cells and thymic progenitors that survived gave rise to the high TCRbeta diversity observed at day 60 in some patients. Reports say that about two months after transplant, the alpha-beta T cells came out of several hundred graft clones that had expanded.

CDR1 is LGHNA and CDR2 is YNFKEQ in the germline V gene. V was clipped by 0 bases and J by 2 bases; unmatched bases: 11. The CDR3 extends over 18 amino acids. This clonotype was detected many times. Its specificity is unknown. The library targeted TCRbeta and was prepared with unique molecular identifiers. From the PCR reads, TCRdb called clonotypes with MiXCR, one entry per CDR3 protein. The sample has under 70,000 distinct CDR3 sequences; approximately 11% are singletons. This sequence originates from a boy between 10 and 17 years old with acute myeloid leukemia, due to receive a stem cell transplant. Sequences were derived from PBMCs, sampled before TCRalphabeta/CD19-depleted stem cell transplant. The rearrangement links TRBV4-2 to TRBJ2-7, with 9 bases matching TRBD2. CDR3 DNA: TGTGCCAGCAGCCAAGAGCTGTTAGCTAGCGGGAACACCTACGAGCAGTACTTC. It is translated as CASSQELLASGNTYEQYF.